This TCR beta chain was sequenced in a study of breast tumors, draining lymph nodes, adjacent tissues. Overall study results and limits: Compared with basal-like, luminal-like tumors shared significantly more repertoire with nontumor tissue. Findings are consistent with lymph node origin and intratumoral expansion of most tumor T cells. Tumors had less TCR diversity than lymph nodes, more than nontumor tissue. The lymph node origin of tumor T cells was framed as consistent with a hypothesis, not demonstrated.

TCRdb redid the calling of the multiplex PCR reads with MiXCR, one entry per CDR3 protein. Here the sample spans some 170,000 distinct CDR3 sequences, roughly 35% being singletons. The CDR3 covers 14 residues. CDR1 DFQATT and CDR2 SNEGSKA come from the germline V gene (reference sequence). The sample holds many counts of this clonotype. The target antigen is unknown. The junction and the germline gene differ at one end; a read error may be behind it. Breast cancer patients provided tissue from their axillary draining lymph nodes. The sequencing sample was made of axillary lymph node tissue. The sequence derives from a female donor with breast cancer. Some clones in this sample may be carry-over from other donors' samples. V gene TRBV20-1 combines with J gene TRBJ1-6; D is uncertain. Written as DNA, the CDR3 is TGCAGTGCTAGCTCCCAAAGGGTTAATCCACCCCTCCACTTT. Its translation: CSASSQRVNPPLHF.